This entry features one T cell receptor beta chain sequence. This sample was taken from a study of shared clonotypes between healthy human individuals. CD45RO-negative, CCR7-positively selected cells formed the naive CD8 fraction, excluding terminally differentiated effector memory CD45RA+ cells. The table came from immunoSEQ multiplex PCR; TCRdb's copy has only in-frame clones and leaves some out. The sample lists nearly 2 million clones; approximately 95% were seen once. V lost 7 bases, J lost 10 bases, and 12 bases stayed unmatched. CDR1 MDHEN and CDR2 SYDVKM come from the germline V gene. The CDR3 contains 15 residues.

The sample consisted of naive CD8+ T cells sorted from blood. The TCR was taken from a man younger than 30 in good health. The chain combines TRBV28 with TRBJ1-6, with 8 positions matching TRBD1. The CDR3 region is CASTVRQGIGSPLHF. The CDR3 nucleotides are TGTGCCAGCACCGTTAGACAGGGGATCGGCTCACCCCTCCACTTT.